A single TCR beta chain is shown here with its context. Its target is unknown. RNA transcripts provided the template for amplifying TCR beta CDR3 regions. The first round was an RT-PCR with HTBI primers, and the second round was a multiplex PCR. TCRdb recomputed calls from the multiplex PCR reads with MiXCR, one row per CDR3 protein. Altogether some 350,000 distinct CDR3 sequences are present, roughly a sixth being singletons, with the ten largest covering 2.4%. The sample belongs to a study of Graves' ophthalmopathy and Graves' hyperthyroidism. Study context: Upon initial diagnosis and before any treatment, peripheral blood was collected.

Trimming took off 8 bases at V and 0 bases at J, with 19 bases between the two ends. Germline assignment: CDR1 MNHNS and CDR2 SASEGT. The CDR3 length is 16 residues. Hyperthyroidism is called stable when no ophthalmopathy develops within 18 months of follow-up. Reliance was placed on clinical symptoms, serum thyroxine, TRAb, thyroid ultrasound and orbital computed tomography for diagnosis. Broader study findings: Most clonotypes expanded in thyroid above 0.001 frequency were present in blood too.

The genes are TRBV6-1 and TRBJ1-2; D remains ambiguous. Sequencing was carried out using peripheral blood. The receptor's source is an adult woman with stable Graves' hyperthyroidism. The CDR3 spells CASGVTWTATNYGYTF. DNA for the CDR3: TGTGCCAGCGGGGTAACTTGGACCGCTACTAACTATGGCTACACCTTC.